What follows is one TCR beta chain and its context. Its antigen remains unknown. The entry originates in a study of PD-1 blockade in classical Hodgkin lymphoma. Study-level background: With a 2-week interval, patients received intravenous nivolumab at 3 mg/kg. Study-level points and caveats: According to reports, newly diagnosed patients had lower baseline TCR diversity than healthy donors, and relapsed/refractory patients had lower baseline TCR diversity still. Unlike CD8+ TCR diversity, which did not rise significantly by C4D1, CD4+ TCR diversity did.

Assay used: immunoSEQ multiplex PCR; TCRdb lists only in-frame clones, some missing. Found here are roughly 24,000 clones, 80% to 90% of them singletons; the top ten hold around 8%. Exposure to brentuximab vedotin varied, and each patient had relapsed following autologous stem cell transplantation. Germline V lookup: CDR1 SGHDN, CDR2 FVKESK. There are 15 residues in the CDR3. V was clipped by 1 base and J by 2 bases; unmatched bases: 3. This clonotype originated in a human donor with classical Hodgkin lymphoma. The sequences come from peripheral blood mononuclear cells (PBMCs), collected before the second cycle of nivolumab. The V call is TRBV14, the J call TRBJ1-2; 8 positions match TRBD1. The DNA for the CDR3 is TGTGCCAGCAGCCAAGGGACAGGGATCAACTATGGCTACACCTTC. This gives the protein CASSQGTGINYGYTF.